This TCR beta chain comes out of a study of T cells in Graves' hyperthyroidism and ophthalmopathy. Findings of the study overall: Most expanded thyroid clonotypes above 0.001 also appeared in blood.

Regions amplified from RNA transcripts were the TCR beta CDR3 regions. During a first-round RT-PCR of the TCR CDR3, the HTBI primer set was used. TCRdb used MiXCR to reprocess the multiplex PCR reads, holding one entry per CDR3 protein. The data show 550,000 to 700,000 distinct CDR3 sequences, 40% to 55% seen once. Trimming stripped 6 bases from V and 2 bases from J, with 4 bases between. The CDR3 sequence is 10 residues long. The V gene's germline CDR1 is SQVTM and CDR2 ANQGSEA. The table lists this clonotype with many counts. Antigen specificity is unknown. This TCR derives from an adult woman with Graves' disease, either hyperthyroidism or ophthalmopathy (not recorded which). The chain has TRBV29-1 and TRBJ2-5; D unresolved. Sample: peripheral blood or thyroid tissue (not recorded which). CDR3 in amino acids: CSVEQETQYF. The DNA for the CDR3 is TGCAGCGTGGAACAAGAGACCCAGTACTTC.